One TCR beta chain is described in this entry. Its antigen remains unidentified. This record comes from a study of CXCR3-negative and CXCR3-positive naive CD8 T cells. Study results and limitations: Diversity was high in both naive subsets and much lower in memory cells. Naive cells with CXCR3 showed TRB CDR3s that were more hydrophobic than those in CXCR3-negative naive cells.

Germline assignment: CDR1 SGHRS and CDR2 YFSETQ. The CDR3 is 21 residues long. UMI-tagged TRB cDNA libraries were built via 5' RACE. TCRdb re-called the 5' RACE reads and gives one entry per CDR3 protein, without DNA. The sample's table shows 20,000 to 25,000 distinct CDR3 sequences. Some 300,000 cells per CD8+ T cell subset were flow-sorted in triplicate. CD45RO-CCR7+CD27+CD95- was the phenotype of naive CD8+ T cells. The sample comprised naive CXCR3- CD8+ T cells from blood. As for subset: CD45RO-CCR7+CD27+CD95- naive CD8+ T cells lacking CXCR3 (TNR3-). The sequence came from a human donor in good health. Some clones in this sample may be carry-over from other donors' samples. This rearrangement joins TRBV5-1 to TRBJ2-1; the D call of TRBD2 rests on TCRdb alone, since no DNA is present to check it. The CDR3 here is CASSLSGPGSYELAPHNEQFF.